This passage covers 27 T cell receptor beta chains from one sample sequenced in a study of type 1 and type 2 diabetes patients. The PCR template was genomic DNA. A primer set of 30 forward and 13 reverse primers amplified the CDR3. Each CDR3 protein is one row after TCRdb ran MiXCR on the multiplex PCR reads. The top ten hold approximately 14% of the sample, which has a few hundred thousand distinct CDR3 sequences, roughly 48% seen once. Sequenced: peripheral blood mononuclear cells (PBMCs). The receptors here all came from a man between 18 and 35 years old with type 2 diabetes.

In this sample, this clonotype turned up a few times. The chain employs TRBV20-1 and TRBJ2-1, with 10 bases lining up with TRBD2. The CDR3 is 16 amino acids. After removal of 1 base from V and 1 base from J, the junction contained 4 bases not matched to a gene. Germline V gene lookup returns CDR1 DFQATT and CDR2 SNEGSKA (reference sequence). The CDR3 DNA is TGCAGTGCTAGAGCTGGACTAGCGGCATCCTACAATGAGCAGTTCTTC. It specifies CSARAGLAASYNEQFF.

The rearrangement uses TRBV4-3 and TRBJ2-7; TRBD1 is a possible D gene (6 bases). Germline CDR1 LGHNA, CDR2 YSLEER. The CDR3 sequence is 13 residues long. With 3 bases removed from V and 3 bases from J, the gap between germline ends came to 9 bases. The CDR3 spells CASSQGQNYEQYF. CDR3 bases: TGCGCCAGCAGCCAGGGACAAAACTACGAGCAGTACTTC.

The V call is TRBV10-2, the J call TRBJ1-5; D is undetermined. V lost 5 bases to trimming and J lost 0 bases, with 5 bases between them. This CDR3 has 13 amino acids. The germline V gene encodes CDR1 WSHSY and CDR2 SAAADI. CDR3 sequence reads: CASSPNSNQPQHF. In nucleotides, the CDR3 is TGCGCCAGCAGTCCCAATAGCAATCAGCCCCAGCATTTT.

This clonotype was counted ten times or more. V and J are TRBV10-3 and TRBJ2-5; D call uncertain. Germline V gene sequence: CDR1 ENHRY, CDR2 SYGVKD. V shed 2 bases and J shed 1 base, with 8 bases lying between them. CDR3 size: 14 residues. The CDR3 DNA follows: TGTGCCATCAGTGAGACAGCCAGCCAAGAGACCCAGTACTTC. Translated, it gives CAISETASQETQYF.

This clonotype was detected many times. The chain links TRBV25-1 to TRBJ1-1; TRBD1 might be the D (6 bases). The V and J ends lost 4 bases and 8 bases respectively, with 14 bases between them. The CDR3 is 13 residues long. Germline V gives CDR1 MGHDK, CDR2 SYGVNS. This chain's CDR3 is CASSGLGGAEAFF. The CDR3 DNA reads TGTGCCAGCAGTGGGCTAGGGGGAGCAGAAGCTTTCTTT.

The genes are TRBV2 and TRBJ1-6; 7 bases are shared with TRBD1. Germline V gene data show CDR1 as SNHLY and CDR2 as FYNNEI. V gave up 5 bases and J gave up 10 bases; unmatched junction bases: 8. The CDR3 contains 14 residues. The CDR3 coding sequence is TGTGCCAGCAGTCAGACAGGGCGGTCGTCACCCCTCCACTTT. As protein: CASSQTGRSSPLHF.

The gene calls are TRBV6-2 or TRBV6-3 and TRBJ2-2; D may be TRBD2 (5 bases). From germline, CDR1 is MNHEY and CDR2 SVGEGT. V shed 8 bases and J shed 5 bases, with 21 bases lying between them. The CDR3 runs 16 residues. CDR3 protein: CASQTASDSTTGELFF. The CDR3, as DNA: TGTGCCAGCCAAACAGCCTCGGACTCAACAACCGGGGAGCTGTTTTTT.

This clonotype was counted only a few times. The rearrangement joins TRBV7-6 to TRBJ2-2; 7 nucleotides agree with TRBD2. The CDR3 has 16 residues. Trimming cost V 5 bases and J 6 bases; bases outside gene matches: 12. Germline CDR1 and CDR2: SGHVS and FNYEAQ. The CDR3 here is CASSTSGGSGAGELFF. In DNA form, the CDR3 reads TGTGCCAGCAGCACCTCCGGCGGGAGTGGGGCCGGGGAGCTGTTTTTT.

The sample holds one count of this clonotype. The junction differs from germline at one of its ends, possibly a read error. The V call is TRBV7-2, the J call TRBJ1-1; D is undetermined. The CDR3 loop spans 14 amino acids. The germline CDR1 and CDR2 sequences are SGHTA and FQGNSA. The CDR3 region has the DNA TGTGCCAGTAGTATAGTGGGGTTGAACACTCAAGCTTTCTTT. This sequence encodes CASSIVGLNTQAFF.

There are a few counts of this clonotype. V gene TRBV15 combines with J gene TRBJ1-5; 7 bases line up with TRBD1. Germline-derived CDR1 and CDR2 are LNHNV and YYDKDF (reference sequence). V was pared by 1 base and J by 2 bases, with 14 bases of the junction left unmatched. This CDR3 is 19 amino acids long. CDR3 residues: CATSRGVDRAGGGNQPQHF. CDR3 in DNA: TGTGCCACCAGCAGAGGGGTTGACAGGGCCGGTGGTGGCAATCAGCCCCAGCATTTT.

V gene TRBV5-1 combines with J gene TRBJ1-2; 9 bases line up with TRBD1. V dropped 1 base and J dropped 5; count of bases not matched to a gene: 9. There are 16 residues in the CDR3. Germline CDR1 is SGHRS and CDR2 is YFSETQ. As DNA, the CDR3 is TGCGCCAGCAGCTTGTTAGCGGGACAGGGATATTATGGCTACACCTTC. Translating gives CASSLLAGQGYYGYTF.

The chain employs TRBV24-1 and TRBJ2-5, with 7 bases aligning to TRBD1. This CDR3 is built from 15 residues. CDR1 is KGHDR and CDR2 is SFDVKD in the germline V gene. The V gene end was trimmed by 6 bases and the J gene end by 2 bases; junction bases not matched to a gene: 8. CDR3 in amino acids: CATSKRDSRQETQYF. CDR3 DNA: TGTGCCACCAGTAAACGGGACAGCAGACAAGAGACCCAGTACTTC.

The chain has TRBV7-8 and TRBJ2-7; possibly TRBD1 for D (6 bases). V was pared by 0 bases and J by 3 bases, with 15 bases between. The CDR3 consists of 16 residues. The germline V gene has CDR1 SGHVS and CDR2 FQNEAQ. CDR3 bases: TGTGCCAGCAGCTTAGCGCAACCTAGGACAGTCTACGAGCAGTACTTC. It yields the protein CASSLAQPRTVYEQYF.

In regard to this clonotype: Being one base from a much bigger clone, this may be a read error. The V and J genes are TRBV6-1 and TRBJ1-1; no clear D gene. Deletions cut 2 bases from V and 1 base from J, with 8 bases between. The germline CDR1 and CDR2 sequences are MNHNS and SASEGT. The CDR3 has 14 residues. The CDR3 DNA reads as TGTGCCAGCAGTGAATTTGAGGAGAACACTGAAGCTTTCTTT. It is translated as CASSEFEENTEAFF.

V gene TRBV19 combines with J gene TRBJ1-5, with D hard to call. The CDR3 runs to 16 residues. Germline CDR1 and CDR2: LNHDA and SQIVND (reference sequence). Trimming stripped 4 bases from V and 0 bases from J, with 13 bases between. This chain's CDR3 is CASSTLVSRSNQPQHF. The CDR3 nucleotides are TGTGCCAGTAGTACGTTGGTAAGTCGTAGCAATCAGCCCCAGCATTTT.

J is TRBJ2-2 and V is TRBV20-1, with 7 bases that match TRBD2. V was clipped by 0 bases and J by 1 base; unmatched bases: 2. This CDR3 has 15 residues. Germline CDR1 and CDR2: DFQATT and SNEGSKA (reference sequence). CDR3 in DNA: TGCAGTGCTAGAGACGGGGGGAGGAACACCGGGGAGCTGTTTTTT. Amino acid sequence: CSARDGGRNTGELFF.

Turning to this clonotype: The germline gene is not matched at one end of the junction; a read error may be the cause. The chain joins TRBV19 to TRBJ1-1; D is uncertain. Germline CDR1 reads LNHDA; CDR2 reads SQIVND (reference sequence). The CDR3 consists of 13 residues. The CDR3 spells CASTERVNAEAFF. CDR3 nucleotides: TGTGCCAGTACCGAACGGGTGAACGCTGAAGCTTTCTTT.

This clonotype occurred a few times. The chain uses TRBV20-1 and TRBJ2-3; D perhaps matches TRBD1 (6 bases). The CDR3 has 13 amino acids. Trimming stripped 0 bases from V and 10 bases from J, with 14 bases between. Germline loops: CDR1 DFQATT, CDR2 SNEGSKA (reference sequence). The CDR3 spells CSARDLGGGSQYF. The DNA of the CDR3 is TGCAGTGCTAGAGATCTTGGGGGCGGGTCGCAGTATTTT.

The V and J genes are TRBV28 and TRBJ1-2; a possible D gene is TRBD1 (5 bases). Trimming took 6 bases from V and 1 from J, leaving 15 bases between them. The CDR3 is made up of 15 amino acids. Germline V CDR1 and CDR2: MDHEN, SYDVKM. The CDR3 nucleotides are TGTGCCAGCAGCCAAACGGGACGGAGTAACTATGGCTACACCTTC. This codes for CASSQTGRSNYGYTF.

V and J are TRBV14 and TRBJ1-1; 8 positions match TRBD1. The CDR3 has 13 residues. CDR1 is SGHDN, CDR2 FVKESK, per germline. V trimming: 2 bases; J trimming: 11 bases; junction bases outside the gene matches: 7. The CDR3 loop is CASSQSQGAKAFF. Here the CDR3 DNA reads TGTGCCAGCAGCCAAAGTCAGGGGGCAAAGGCTTTCTTT.

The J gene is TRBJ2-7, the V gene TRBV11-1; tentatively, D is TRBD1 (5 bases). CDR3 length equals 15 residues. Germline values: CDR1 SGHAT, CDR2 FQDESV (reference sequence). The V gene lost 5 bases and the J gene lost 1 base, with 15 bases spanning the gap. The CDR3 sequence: CASSPGHPKSYEQYF. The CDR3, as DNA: TGTGCCAGCAGCCCAGGACACCCCAAGTCCTACGAGCAGTACTTC.

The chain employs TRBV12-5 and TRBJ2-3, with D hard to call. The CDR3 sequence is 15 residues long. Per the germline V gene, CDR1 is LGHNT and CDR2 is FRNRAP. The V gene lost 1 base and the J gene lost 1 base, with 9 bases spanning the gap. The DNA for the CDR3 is TGTGCTAGTGGTTTGGCACGAGCTCGCACAGATACGCAGTATTTT. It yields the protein CASGLARARTDTQYF.

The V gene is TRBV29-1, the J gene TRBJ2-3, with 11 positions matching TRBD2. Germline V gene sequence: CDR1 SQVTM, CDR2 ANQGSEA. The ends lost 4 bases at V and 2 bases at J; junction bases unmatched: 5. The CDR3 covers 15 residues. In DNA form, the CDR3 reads TGCAGCGTTGGAAGGGGACTAGCGGACACAGATACGCAGTATTTT. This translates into CSVGRGLADTDTQYF.

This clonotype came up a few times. CDR3 protein: CASSPGTEYEQYF. The CDR3 nucleotides read TGTGCCAGCAGTCCCGGGACTGAGTACGAGCAGTACTTC. V usage is TRBV6-1 and J usage is TRBJ2-7, with a weak D call TRBD2 (6 bases). Looked up from germline, CDR1 is MNHNS and CDR2 is SASEGT. The CDR3 contains 13 residues. Trimming pared 5 bases from V and 4 bases from J, leaving 12 bases between.

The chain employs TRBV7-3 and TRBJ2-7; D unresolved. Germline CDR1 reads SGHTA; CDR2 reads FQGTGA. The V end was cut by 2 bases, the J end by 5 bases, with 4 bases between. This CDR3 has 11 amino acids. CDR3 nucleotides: TGTGCCAGCAGCTTAGGCAACGAGCAGTACTTC. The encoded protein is CASSLGNEQYF.

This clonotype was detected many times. The CDR3 coding sequence is TGTGCCACCAGCAGAGCAGCCTACTACGAGCAGTACTTC. It encodes CATSRAAYYEQYF. V usage is TRBV15 and J usage is TRBJ2-7; D gene unclear. The V gene's germline CDR1 is LNHNV and CDR2 YYDKDF (reference sequence). This CDR3 comprises 13 residues. V lost 1 base and J lost 3, with 7 bases in between.

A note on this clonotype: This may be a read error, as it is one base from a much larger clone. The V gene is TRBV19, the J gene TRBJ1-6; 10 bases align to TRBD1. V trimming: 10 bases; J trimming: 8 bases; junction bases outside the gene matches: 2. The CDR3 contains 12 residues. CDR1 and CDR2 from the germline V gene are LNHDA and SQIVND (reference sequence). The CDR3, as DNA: TGTGCCATAGGGACAGGGGATTCACCCCTCCACTTT. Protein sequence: CAIGTGDSPLHF.